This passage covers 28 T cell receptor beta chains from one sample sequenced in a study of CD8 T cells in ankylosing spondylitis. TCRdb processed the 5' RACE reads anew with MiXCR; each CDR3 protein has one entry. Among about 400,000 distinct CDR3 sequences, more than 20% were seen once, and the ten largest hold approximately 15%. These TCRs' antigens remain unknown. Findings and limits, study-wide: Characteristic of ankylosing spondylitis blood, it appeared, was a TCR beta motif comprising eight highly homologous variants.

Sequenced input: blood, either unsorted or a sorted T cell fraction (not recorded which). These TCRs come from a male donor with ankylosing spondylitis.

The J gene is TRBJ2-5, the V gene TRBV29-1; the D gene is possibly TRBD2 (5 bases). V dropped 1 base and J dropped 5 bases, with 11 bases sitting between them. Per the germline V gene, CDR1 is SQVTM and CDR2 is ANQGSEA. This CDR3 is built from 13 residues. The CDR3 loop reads CSVEVPGLETQYF. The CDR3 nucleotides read TGCAGCGTTGAAGTCCCGGGGTTGGAGACCCAGTACTTC.

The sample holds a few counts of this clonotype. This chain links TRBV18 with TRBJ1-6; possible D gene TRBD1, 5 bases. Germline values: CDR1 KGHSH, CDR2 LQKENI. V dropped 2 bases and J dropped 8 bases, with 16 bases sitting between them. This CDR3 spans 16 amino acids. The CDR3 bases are TGTGCCAGCTCACCATACAGGACTGAGACTTATTCACCCCTCCACTTT. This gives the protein CASSPYRTETYSPLHF.

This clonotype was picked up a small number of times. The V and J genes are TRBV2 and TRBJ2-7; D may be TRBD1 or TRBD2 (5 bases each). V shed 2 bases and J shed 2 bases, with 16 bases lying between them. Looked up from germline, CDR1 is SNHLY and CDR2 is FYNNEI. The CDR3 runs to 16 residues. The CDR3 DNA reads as TGTGCCAGCAGTGAACGGGCTGGACGGGGACCCTACGAGCAGTACTTC. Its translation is CASSERAGRGPYEQYF.

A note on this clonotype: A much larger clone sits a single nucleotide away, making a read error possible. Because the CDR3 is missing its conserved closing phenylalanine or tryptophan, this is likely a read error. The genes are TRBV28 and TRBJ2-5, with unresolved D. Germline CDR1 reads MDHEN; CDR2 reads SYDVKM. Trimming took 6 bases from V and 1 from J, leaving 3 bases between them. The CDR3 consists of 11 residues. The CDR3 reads CASRTQETQYY. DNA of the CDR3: TGTGCCAGCAGGACCCAAGAGACCCAGTACTAC.

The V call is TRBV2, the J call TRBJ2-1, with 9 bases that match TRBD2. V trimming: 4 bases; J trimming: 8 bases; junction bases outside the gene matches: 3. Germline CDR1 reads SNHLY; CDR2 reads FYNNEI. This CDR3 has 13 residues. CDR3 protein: CASSGVAGDEQFF. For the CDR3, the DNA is TGTGCCAGCAGTGGGGTAGCGGGAGATGAGCAGTTCTTC.

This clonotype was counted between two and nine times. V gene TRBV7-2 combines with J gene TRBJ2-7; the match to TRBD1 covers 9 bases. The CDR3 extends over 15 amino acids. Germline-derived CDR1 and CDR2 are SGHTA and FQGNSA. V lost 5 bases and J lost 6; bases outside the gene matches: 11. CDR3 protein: CASSNLQGAVGEQYF. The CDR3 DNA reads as TGTGCCAGCAGCAACCTACAGGGGGCAGTCGGCGAGCAGTACTTC.

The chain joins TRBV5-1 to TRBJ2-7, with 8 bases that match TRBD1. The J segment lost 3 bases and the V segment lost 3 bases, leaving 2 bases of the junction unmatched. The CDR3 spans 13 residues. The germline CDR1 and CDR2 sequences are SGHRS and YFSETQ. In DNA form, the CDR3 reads TGCGCCAGCAGCTACGACAGGGGCTACGAGCAGTACTTC. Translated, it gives CASSYDRGYEQYF.

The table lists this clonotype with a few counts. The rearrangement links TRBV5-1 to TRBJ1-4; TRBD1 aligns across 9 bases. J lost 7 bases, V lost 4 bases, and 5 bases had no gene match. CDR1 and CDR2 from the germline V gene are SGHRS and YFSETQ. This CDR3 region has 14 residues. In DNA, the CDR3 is TGCGCCAGCAGCATGGGACAGGGAACTGAAAAACTGTTTTTT. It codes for CASSMGQGTEKLFF.

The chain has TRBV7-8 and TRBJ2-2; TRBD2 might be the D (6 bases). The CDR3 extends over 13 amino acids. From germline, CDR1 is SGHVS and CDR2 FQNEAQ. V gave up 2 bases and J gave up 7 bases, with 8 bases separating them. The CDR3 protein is CASSLREDGELFF. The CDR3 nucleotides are TGTGCCAGCAGCTTAAGGGAGGACGGGGAGCTGTTTTTT.

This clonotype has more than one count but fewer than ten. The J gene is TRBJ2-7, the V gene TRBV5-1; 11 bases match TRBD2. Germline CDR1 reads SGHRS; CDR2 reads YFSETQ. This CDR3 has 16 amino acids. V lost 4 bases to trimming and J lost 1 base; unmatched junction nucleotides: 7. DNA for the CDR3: TGCGCCAGCAGCACCTCCGGGACTAGCGGTTCCTACGAGCAGTACTTC. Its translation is CASSTSGTSGSYEQYF.

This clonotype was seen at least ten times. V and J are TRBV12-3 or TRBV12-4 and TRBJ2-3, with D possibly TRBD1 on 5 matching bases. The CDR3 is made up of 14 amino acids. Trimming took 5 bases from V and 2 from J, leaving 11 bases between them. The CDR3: CASSRQISTDTQYF. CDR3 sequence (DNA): TGTGCCAGCAGTAGACAGATTTCCACAGATACGCAGTATTTT.

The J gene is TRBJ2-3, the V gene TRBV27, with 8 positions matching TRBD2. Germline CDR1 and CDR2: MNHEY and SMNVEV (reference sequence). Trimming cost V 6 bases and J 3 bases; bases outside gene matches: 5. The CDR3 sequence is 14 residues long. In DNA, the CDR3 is TGTGCCAGCAGACGAGCGGGAGTAACAGATACGCAGTATTTT. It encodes CASRRAGVTDTQYF.

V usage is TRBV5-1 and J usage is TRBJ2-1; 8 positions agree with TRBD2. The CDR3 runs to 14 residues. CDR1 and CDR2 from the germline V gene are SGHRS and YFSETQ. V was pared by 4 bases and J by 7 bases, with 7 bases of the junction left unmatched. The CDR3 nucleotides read TGCGCCAGCAGCATGGGACTAGGACAGAATGAGCAGTTCTTC. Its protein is CASSMGLGQNEQFF.

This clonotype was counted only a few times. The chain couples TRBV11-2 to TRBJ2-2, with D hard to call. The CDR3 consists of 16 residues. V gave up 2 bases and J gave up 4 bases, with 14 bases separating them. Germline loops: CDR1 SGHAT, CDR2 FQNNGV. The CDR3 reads CASSLRSVSGTGELFF. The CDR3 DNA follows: TGTGCCAGCAGCTTACGTTCCGTTTCGGGCACCGGGGAGCTGTTTTTT.

CDR3 region: CATSREDRAEYEQYF. The CDR3 bases are TGTGCCACCAGCAGAGAAGACCGGGCGGAATACGAGCAGTACTTC. The V and J genes are TRBV15 and TRBJ2-7; D gene unclear. This CDR3 is 15 amino acids long. V lost 0 bases to trimming and J lost 4 bases, with 13 bases between them. In germline, CDR1 is LNHNV, CDR2 YYDKDF (reference sequence). The whole variable domain, remainder taken from reference TRBV15 and TRBJ2-7, is DAMVIQNPRYQVTQFGKPVTLSCSQTLNHNVMYWYQQKSSQAPKLLFHYYDKDFNNEADTPDNFQSRRPNTSFCFLDIRSPGLGDTAMYLCATSREDRAEYEQYFGPGTRLTVT.

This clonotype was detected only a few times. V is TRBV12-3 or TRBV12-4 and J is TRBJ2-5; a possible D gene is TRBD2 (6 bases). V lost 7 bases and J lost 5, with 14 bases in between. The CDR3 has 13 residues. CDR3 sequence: CASTLAAGETQYF. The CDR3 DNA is TGTGCCAGCACCTTAGCGGCGGGCGAGACCCAGTACTTC.

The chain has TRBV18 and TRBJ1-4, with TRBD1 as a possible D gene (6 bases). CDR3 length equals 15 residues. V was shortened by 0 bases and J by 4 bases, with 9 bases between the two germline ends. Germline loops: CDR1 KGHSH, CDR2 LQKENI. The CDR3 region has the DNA TGTGCCAGCTCACCACCGGAGGGGGTTAATGAAAAACTGTTTTTT. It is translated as CASSPPEGVNEKLFF. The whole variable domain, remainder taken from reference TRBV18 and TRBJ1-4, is NAGVMQNPRHLVRRRGQEARLRCSPMKGHSHVYWYRQLPEEGLKFMVYLQKENIIDESGMPKERFSAEFPKEGPSILRIQQVVRGDSAAYFCASSPPEGVNEKLFFGSGTQLSVL.

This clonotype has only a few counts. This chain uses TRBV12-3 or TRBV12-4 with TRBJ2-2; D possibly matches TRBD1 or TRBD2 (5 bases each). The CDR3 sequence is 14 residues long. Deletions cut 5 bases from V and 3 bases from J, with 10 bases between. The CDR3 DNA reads TGTGCCAGCAGTGGGGACGGAGACACCGGGGAGCTGTTTTTT. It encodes CASSGDGDTGELFF.

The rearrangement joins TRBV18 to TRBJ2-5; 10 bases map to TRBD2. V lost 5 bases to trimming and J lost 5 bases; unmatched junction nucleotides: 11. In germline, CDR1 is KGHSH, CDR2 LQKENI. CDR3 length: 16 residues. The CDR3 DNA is TGTGCCAGCTCAACCCTCCTAGCGGGAGTGCGGGAGACCCAGTACTTC. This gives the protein CASSTLLAGVRETQYF.

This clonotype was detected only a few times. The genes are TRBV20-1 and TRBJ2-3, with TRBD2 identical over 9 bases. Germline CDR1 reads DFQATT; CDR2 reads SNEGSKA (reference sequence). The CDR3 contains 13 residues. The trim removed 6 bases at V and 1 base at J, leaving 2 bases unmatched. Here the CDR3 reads CSAPSGGTDTQYF. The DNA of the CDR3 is TGCAGTGCCCCTAGCGGGGGCACAGATACGCAGTATTTT.

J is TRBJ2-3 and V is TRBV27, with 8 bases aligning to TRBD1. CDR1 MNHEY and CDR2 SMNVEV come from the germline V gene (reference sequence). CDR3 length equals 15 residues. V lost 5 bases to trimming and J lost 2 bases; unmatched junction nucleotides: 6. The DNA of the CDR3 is TGTGCCAGCAGTCCCCTGACAGGGGCCACAGATACGCAGTATTTT. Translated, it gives CASSPLTGATDTQYF.

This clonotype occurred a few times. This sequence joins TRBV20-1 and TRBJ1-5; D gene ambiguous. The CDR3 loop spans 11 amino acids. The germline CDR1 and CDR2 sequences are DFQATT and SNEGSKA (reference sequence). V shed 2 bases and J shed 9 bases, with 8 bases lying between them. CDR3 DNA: TGCAGTGCTAGATTAAGCGGGCCCCAGCATTTT. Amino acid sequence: CSARLSGPQHF.

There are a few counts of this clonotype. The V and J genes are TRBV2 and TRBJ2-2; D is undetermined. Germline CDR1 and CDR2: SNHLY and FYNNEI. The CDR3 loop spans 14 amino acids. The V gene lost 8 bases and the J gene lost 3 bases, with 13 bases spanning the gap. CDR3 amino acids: CASGTNPDTGELFF. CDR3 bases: TGTGCCAGCGGTACAAATCCGGACACCGGGGAGCTGTTTTTT.

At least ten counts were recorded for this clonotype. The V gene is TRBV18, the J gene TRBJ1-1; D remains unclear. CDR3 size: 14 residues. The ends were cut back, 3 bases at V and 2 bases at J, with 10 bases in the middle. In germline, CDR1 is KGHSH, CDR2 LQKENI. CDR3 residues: CASSPVWINTEAFF. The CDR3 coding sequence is TGTGCCAGCTCACCCGTCTGGATAAACACTGAAGCTTTCTTT. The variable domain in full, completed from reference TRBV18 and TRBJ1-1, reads NAGVMQNPRHLVRRRGQEARLRCSPMKGHSHVYWYRQLPEEGLKFMVYLQKENIIDESGMPKERFSAEFPKEGPSILRIQQVVRGDSAAYFCASSPVWINTEAFFGQGTRLTVV.

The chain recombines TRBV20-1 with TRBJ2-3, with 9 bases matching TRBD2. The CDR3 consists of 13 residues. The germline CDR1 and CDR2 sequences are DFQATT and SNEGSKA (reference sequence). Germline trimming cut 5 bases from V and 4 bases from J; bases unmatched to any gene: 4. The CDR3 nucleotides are TGCAGTGCTGCAGCGGGAGGATCAGATACGCAGTATTTT. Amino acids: CSAAAGGSDTQYF.

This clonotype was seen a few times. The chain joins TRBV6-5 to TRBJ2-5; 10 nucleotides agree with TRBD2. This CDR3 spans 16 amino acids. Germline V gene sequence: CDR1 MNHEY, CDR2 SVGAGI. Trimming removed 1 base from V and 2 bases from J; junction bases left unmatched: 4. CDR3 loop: CASSYLGLADQETQYF. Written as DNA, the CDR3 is TGTGCCAGCAGTTACTTAGGACTAGCGGATCAAGAGACCCAGTACTTC.

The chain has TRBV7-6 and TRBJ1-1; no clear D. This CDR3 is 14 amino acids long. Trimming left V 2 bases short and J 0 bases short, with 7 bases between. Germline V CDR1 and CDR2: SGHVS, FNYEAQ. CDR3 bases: TGTGCCAGCAGCTTATTCTCAGTGAACACTGAAGCTTTCTTT. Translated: CASSLFSVNTEAFF.

In DNA form, the CDR3 reads TGTGCCAGCAGGCCGGGAGCTGTGGATCAGCCCCAGCATTTT. The encoded protein is CASRPGAVDQPQHF. This sequence joins TRBV27 and TRBJ1-5, with D unclear. Germline loops: CDR1 MNHEY, CDR2 SMNVEV (reference sequence). The CDR3 has 14 residues. V was cut by 6 bases and J by 5 bases, with 14 bases left in between.